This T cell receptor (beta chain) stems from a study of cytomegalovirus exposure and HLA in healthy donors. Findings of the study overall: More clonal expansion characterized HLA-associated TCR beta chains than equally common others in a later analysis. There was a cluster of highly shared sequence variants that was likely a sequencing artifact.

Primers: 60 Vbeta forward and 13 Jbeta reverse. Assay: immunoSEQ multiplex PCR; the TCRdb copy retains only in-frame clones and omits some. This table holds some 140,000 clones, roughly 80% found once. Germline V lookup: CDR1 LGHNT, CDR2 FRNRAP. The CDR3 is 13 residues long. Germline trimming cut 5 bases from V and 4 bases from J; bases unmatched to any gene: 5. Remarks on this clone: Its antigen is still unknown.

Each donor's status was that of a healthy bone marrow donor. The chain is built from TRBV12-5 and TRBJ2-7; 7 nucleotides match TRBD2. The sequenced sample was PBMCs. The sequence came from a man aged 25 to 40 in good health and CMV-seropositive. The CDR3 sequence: CASGPGGGYEQYF. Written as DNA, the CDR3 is TGTGCTAGTGGTCCTGGGGGAGGGTACGAGCAGTACTTC. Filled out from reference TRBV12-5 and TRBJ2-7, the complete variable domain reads DARVTQTPRHKVTEMGQEVTMRCQPILGHNTVFWYRQTMMQGLELLAYFRNRAPLDDSGMPKDRFSAEMPDATLATLKIQPSEPRDSAVYFCASGPGGGYEQYFGPGTRLTVT.